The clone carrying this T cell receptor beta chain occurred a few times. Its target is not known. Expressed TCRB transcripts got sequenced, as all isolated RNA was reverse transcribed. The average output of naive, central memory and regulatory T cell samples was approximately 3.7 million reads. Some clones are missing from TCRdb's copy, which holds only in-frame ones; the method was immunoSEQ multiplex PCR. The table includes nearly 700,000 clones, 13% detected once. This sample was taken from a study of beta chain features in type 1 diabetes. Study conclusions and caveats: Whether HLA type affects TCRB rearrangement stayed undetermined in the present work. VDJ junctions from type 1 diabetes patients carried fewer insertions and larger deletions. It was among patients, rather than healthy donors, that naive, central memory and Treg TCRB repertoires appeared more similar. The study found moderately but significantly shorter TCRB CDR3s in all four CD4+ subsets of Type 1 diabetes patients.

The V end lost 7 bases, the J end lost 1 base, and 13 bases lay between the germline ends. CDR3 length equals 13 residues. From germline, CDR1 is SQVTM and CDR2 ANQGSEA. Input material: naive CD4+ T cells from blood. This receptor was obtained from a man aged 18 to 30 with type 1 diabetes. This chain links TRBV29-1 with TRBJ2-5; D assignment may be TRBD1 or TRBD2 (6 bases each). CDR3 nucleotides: TGCAGCGCCCCCGGGGGCCTCCAAGAGACCCAGTACTTC. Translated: CSAPGGLQETQYF.